This T cell receptor beta chain was sequenced during a study of molecular identifiers for immune sequencing clone quantification. Study conclusions and caveats: Clone sizes could be underestimated for highly expanded clones when identical TCR molecules share a barcode. Reports indicate spiked Jurkat TCR RNA from one cell could be found among roughly 950,000 naive cells.

TCRdb re-called the PCR reads through MiXCR, storing one row per CDR3 protein. The table lists about 68,000 distinct CDR3 sequences, 15% to 20% of them singletons. V lost 4 bases to trimming and J lost 5 bases, with 14 bases between them. The CDR3 runs to 14 residues. Germline CDR1 reads SEHNR; CDR2 reads FQNEAQ (reference sequence). This clonotype was observed many times. Its target is not known. The sequencing sample was made of naive CD8+ T cells from blood, with Jurkat cell RNA spiked in. Subset meaning: FACS-sorted CD8+CD4-CCR7+CD45RA+ naive T cells. The receptor comes from a human donor in good health. Some libraries in this study had Jurkat cell RNA spiked in. The chain recombines TRBV7-9 with TRBJ1-2; D might be TRBD1 (6 bases). CDR3 protein: CASSSPGHPYGYTF. CDR3 in DNA: TGTGCCAGCAGCTCCCCGGGACACCCGTATGGCTACACCTTC.